The text below deals with one T cell receptor beta chain. Its antigen is undetermined. These data originate in a study of T cell responses to AZD1222 COVID-19 vaccine. CDR1 and CDR2 (germline): LNHNV, YYDKDF (reference sequence). The CDR3 is made up of 18 amino acids. The germline V and J ends were trimmed by 1 base and 1 base, with 19 bases remaining between them. Overall study findings and caveats: No repertoire was sampled before or during the peak T cell response, only after it.

Generated by immunoSEQ multiplex PCR, the TCRdb table keeps only in-frame clones and is missing some. The sample lists about 78,000 clones, 88% occurring once. This specimen consisted of peripheral blood, obtained on day 0 of MenACWY control vaccination. This sequence joins TRBV15 and TRBJ1-1; D is uncertain. This receptor was obtained from an adult in good health. The CDR3 protein is CATSRGWQWELTNTEAFF. The CDR3 DNA reads as TGTGCCACCAGCAGAGGTTGGCAGTGGGAGCTAACGAACACTGAAGCTTTCTTT.